This T cell receptor (beta chain) stems from a study of cytomegalovirus exposure and HLA in healthy donors. For the study at large: From donors who were HLA-typed, an early data release held around 80 million unique TCRs.

The CDR3 is 14 residues long. Looked up from germline, CDR1 is PRHDT and CDR2 is FYEKMQ (reference sequence). V was pared by 5 bases and J by 8 bases, with 9 bases of the junction left unmatched. The study's findings and limits: Donor immune exposure was known only as CMV serostatus. V- and J-gene trimming in TCR beta was tied to a missense DCLRE1C variant by an analysis performed later.

In regard to this clone: Its cognate antigen is unknown.

PCR involved 60 Vbeta and 13 Jbeta primers. Using immunoSEQ multiplex PCR, the repertoire was profiled, and TCRdb retains in-frame clones only, with some absent. The data hold under 300,000 clones, with about 75% observed a single time. The TCR originated in a female donor in good health and CMV-seronegative. The sample taken for sequencing was PBMCs. The chain carries TRBV13 and TRBJ1-2, with 9 bases matching TRBD1. The CDR3 sequence: CASSEGGTGKGYTF. In DNA form, the CDR3 reads TGTGCCAGCAGCGAGGGTGGGACAGGGAAGGGCTACACCTTC.